This entry lists 25 T cell receptor beta chains sequenced from one sample in a study of shared clonotypes between healthy human individuals. TCRdb keeps only in-frame clones here, not all; method: immunoSEQ multiplex PCR. The sample holds over a million clones, 70% to 80% seen once. Sequencing was done on a sample of memory CD4+ T cells sorted from blood. The subset was: CD45RA-negative fraction. These receptors all stem from a young man in good health.

In regard to this clone: The sample holds other DNA sequences that translate to the same CDR3. CDR3 nucleotides: TGCGCCAGCAGCTTGGGTGGTAGCGGGACTGGGGCCAACGTCCTGACTTTC. It is translated as CASSLGGSGTGANVLTF. The rearrangement joins TRBV5-1 to TRBJ2-6, with 8 bases that match TRBD2. CDR1 and CDR2 from the germline V gene are SGHRS and YFSETQ. After removal of 0 bases from V and 2 bases from J, the junction contained 4 bases not matched to a gene. The CDR3 consists of 17 residues.

A remark on this clone: The sample carries other DNA sequences with the same CDR3. The rearrangement joins TRBV11-2 to TRBJ2-7; no clear D. The CDR3 is 12 residues long. CDR1 SGHAT and CDR2 FQNNGV come from the germline V gene. Deletions cut 3 bases from V and 4 bases from J, with 7 bases between. The CDR3 nucleotides are TGTGCCAGCAGCTTCGGCCCTTACGAGCAGTACTTC. Its protein is CASSFGPYEQYF.

This clone was detected once. The rearrangement uses TRBV19 and TRBJ1-1; D not resolved. The V gene's germline CDR1 is LNHDA and CDR2 SQIVND (reference sequence). The V gene lost 0 bases and the J gene lost 0 bases, with 8 bases spanning the gap. CDR3 size: 15 residues. This CDR3 reads CASSIDTSMNTEAFF. As DNA, the CDR3 is TGTGCCAGTAGTATAGACACTTCTATGAACACTGAAGCTTTCTTT. Full variable domain (rest looked up from reference TRBV19 and TRBJ1-1): DGGITQSPKYLFRKEGQNVTLSCEQNLNHDAMYWYRQDPGQGLRLIYYSQIVNDFQKGDIAEGYSVSREKKESFPLTVTSAQKNPTAFYLCASSIDTSMNTEAFFGQGTRLTVV.

This clone was seen a handful of times. Other DNA sequences in the same sample also yield this CDR3. V gene TRBV5-1 combines with J gene TRBJ2-1; 11 bases match TRBD2. The germline CDR1 and CDR2 sequences are SGHRS and YFSETQ. The CDR3 is 15 amino acids. With V trimmed by 0 bases and J by 4 bases, 0 bases remained unmatched. Here the CDR3 reads CASSLGLAGYNEQFF. CDR3 DNA sequence: TGCGCCAGCAGCTTGGGACTAGCGGGGTACAATGAGCAGTTCTTC.

The chain is built from TRBV19 and TRBJ1-2; D gene unclear. The CDR3 is 14 residues long. Germline CDR1 and CDR2: LNHDA and SQIVND (reference sequence). Between the trimmed V and J ends, which lost 9 bases and 7 bases, there was a span of 21 bases. CDR3 in amino acids: CASAPGSGGLGYTF. For the CDR3, the DNA is TGTGCCAGCGCTCCGGGGTCGGGAGGTCTTGGCTACACCTTC.

The V call is TRBV29-1, the J call TRBJ1-1, with D tentatively TRBD1 (6 bases). Germline V gene data show CDR1 as SQVTM and CDR2 as ANQGSEA. This CDR3 comprises 11 residues. V lost 5 bases, J lost 6 bases, and 10 bases lay in between. The CDR3 DNA reads TGCAGCGTTTACAGGGTTCCTGAAGCTTTCTTT. This translates into CSVYRVPEAFF.

With respect to this clone: Other DNA sequences from this sample encode an identical CDR3 as well. CDR3 coding DNA: TGCGCCAGCAGCCCCGGACAATTCCAAGAGACCCAGTACTTC. This encodes CASSPGQFQETQYF. This rearrangement joins TRBV5-1 to TRBJ2-5, with D possibly matching TRBD1 (5 bases). Germline V gene lookup returns CDR1 SGHRS and CDR2 YFSETQ. V was shortened by 4 bases and J by 1 base, with 11 bases between the two germline ends. The CDR3 has 14 amino acids.

This chain connects TRBV6-5 to TRBJ2-2, with 9 bases aligning to TRBD1. The CDR3 length is 15 residues. The junction had 7 bases not matched to a gene; V was cut back by 6 bases and J by 5 bases. The germline V gene encodes CDR1 MNHEY and CDR2 SVGAGI. This CDR3 reads CASRPRDRETGELFF. CDR3 DNA sequence: TGTGCCAGCAGACCCCGGGACAGGGAAACCGGGGAGCTGTTTTTT.

The chain has TRBV27 and TRBJ2-2, with 10 bases lining up with TRBD2. CDR1 and CDR2 from the germline V gene are MNHEY and SMNVEV (reference sequence). The CDR3 totals 18 residues. V shed 3 bases and J 1 base; nucleotides not matched to a gene: 8. CDR3 in amino acids: CASSLGPSGSWNTGELFF. The CDR3 DNA sequence: TGTGCCAGCAGTTTGGGGCCTAGCGGGAGTTGGAACACCGGGGAGCTGTTTTTT.

Remarks on this clone: Distinct nucleotide sequences in the sample also encode this CDR3. J is TRBJ1-1 and V is TRBV18; D may be TRBD1 (5 bases). From germline, CDR1 is KGHSH and CDR2 LQKENI. This CDR3 region has 14 residues. The germline V and J ends were trimmed by 2 bases and 5 bases, with 12 bases remaining between them. The CDR3 sequence: CASSPGRVGTEAFF. The CDR3 DNA reads TGTGCCAGCTCACCAGGCAGGGTCGGGACTGAAGCTTTCTTT.

V and J are TRBV7-8 and TRBJ2-5; the match to TRBD1 covers 7 bases. The CDR3 is 14 residues long. Germline CDR1 and CDR2: SGHVS and FQNEAQ. The ends lost 3 bases at V and 2 bases at J; junction bases unmatched: 3. CDR3 nucleotides: TGTGCCAGCAGCTTGAGGGGGCGGCAAGAGACCCAGTACTTC. This encodes CASSLRGRQETQYF.

The chain couples TRBV5-1 to TRBJ2-7, with TRBD2 matching 16 bases. The V and J ends lost 4 bases and 2 bases, in that order; junction bases with no gene match: 3. Looked up from germline, CDR1 is SGHRS and CDR2 is YFSETQ. There are 16 residues in the CDR3. CDR3 loop: CASSPGTSGGAYEQYF. As DNA, the CDR3 is TGCGCCAGCAGCCCCGGGACTAGCGGGGGGGCCTACGAGCAGTACTTC.

The chain employs TRBV19 and TRBJ2-1; D unclear. CDR3 length: 14 amino acids. V lost 5 bases and J 7 bases, leaving 15 bases between the germline ends. Per the germline V gene, CDR1 is LNHDA and CDR2 is SQIVND (reference sequence). This CDR3 reads CASSGSILGNEQFF. CDR3 DNA: TGTGCCAGTAGTGGTTCCATCCTAGGGAATGAGCAGTTCTTC. The variable domain in full, completed from reference TRBV19 and TRBJ2-1, reads DGGITQSPKYLFRKEGQNVTLSCEQNLNHDAMYWYRQDPGQGLRLIYYSQIVNDFQKGDIAEGYSVSREKKESFPLTVTSAQKNPTAFYLCASSGSILGNEQFFGPGTRLTVL.

The gene calls are TRBV2 and TRBJ1-6, with 9 bases fitting TRBD1. The CDR3 totals 15 residues. Germline V gene sequence: CDR1 SNHLY, CDR2 FYNNEI. The ends lost 9 bases at V and 10 bases at J; junction bases unmatched: 13. This chain's CDR3 is CASANSGQGRSPLHF. CDR3 DNA sequence: TGTGCCAGTGCAAATTCGGGACAGGGTCGATCACCCCTCCACTTT.

J is TRBJ2-5 and V is TRBV15; tentative D call: TRBD2 (5 bases). CDR3 length equals 14 residues. Trimming pared 1 base from V and 3 bases from J, leaving 9 bases between. Looked up from germline, CDR1 is LNHNV and CDR2 is YYDKDF (reference sequence). The CDR3 region has the DNA TGTGCCACCAGCAGAGTCGGGATGAAAGAGACCCAGTACTTC. This codes for CATSRVGMKETQYF.

This clone was picked up one time. The chain has TRBV18 and TRBJ2-3, with TRBD1 as a possible D gene (6 bases). Per the germline V gene, CDR1 is KGHSH and CDR2 is LQKENI. V dropped 3 bases and J dropped 6 bases, with 13 bases sitting between them. This CDR3 is built from 14 residues. The CDR3 is CASSPFTGTDTQYF. The CDR3 nucleotides are TGTGCCAGCTCACCCTTTACAGGGACGGATACGCAGTATTTT.

The J gene is TRBJ2-3, the V gene TRBV2; 13 nucleotides agree with TRBD2. The V segment lost 7 bases and the J segment 3 bases; nucleotides outside the gene matches: 4. Germline V gives CDR1 SNHLY, CDR2 FYNNEI. The length of the CDR3 is 15 residues. In DNA, the CDR3 is TGTGCCAGCACCACTAGCGGGAGGGGAACAGATACGCAGTATTTT. Amino acid sequence: CASTTSGRGTDTQYF. The entire variable domain, with the rest obtained from reference TRBV2 and TRBJ2-3, is as follows: EPEVTQTPSHQVTQMGQEVILRCVPISNHLYFYWYRQILGQKVEFLVSFYNNEISEKSEIFDDQFSVERPDGSNFTLKIRSTKLEDSAMYFCASTTSGRGTDTQYFGPGTRLTVL.

Regarding this clone: Other nucleotide sequences from this sample produce the same CDR3. The chain recombines TRBV5-4 with TRBJ2-1; the D gene is possibly TRBD1 (6 bases). This CDR3 comprises 15 residues. Trimming stripped 4 bases from V and 0 bases from J, with 11 bases between. Germline CDR1 and CDR2: SGHNT and YYREEE (reference sequence). For the CDR3, the DNA is TGTGCCAGCAGCCTGGACAGAAGCTCCTACAATGAGCAGTTCTTC. It encodes CASSLDRSSYNEQFF.

The CDR3 nucleotides read TGTGCCAGCAGCTTAACGGGGCAGAAGAGCACCGGGGAGCTGTTTTTT. Encoded protein: CASSLTGQKSTGELFF. This chain joins TRBV7-3 and TRBJ2-2, with D possibly being TRBD1 (5 bases). The V gene lost 0 bases and the J gene lost 4 bases, with 12 bases spanning the gap. The CDR3 loop spans 16 amino acids. Germline CDR1 and CDR2: SGHTA and FQGTGA.

The V and J genes are TRBV6-5 and TRBJ1-5; maybe TRBD1 (5 bases). Trimming took off 0 bases at V and 6 bases at J, with 12 bases between the two ends. The CDR3 spans 15 residues. Looked up from germline, CDR1 is MNHEY and CDR2 is SVGAGI. CDR3 sequence: CASSYSIGGTQPQHF. The CDR3 nucleotides read TGTGCCAGCAGTTACTCGATCGGGGGGACTCAGCCCCAGCATTTT.

The chain couples TRBV2 to TRBJ1-3, with D perhaps TRBD1 (5 bases). The CDR3 runs to 14 residues. Trimming removed 6 bases from V and 4 bases from J, with 13 bases in between. CDR1 and CDR2 from the germline V gene are SNHLY and FYNNEI. The CDR3 sequence is CASSSTGVGNTIYF. CDR3 DNA sequence: TGTGCCAGCAGCTCCACGGGGGTCGGAAACACCATATATTTT.

The V and J genes are TRBV18 and TRBJ1-4; a weak D match, TRBD1 (6 bases). Germline V gives CDR1 KGHSH, CDR2 LQKENI. This CDR3 contains 18 residues. Trimming took off 3 bases at V and 4 bases at J, with 21 bases between the two ends. CDR3 DNA: TGTGCCAGCTCACCCGAGCTAAATACAGGGAGGAGTAATGAAAAACTGTTTTTT. Residues: CASSPELNTGRSNEKLFF.

This chain joins TRBV7-9 and TRBJ2-3; perhaps TRBD1 as D (6 bases). The CDR3 is 18 residues long. With 1 base removed from V and 0 bases from J, the gap between germline ends came to 17 bases. Germline V CDR1 and CDR2: SEHNR, FQNEAQ (reference sequence). CDR3 DNA sequence: TGTGCCAGCAGCTTAGAGGTCAGGGGTCTCACTAGCACAGATACGCAGTATTTT. It is translated as CASSLEVRGLTSTDTQYF.

This chain links TRBV7-2 with TRBJ1-6; tentative D call: TRBD1 (5 bases). Looked up from germline, CDR1 is SGHTA and CDR2 is FQGNSA. V lost 1 base, J lost 14 bases, and 15 bases lay in between. CDR3 size: 14 residues. The CDR3 DNA reads as TGTGCCAGCAGCTTAGACCCGGGACCCAGGGCCCTCCACTTT. Encoded protein: CASSLDPGPRALHF.

The chain couples TRBV7-2 to TRBJ2-5, with a weak D call TRBD1 (6 bases). The ends were cut back, 2 bases at V and 9 bases at J, with 13 bases in the middle. The germline gives CDR1 SGHTA, CDR2 FQGNSA. CDR3 length: 13 amino acids. The CDR3 coding sequence is TGTGCCAGCAGCTTAACAGGGAATAAGGCCCAGTACTTC. Translating gives CASSLTGNKAQYF.